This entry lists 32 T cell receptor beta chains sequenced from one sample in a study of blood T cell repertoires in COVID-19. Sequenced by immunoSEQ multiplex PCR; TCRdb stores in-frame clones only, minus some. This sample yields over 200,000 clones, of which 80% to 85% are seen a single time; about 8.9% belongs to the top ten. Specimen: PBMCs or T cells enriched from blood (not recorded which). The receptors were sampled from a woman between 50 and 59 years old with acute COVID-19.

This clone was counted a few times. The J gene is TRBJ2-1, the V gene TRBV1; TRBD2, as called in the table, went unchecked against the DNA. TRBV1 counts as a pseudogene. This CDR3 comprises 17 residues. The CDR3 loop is CTSSHGLAGCSYNEQFF. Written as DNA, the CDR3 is TGCACCAGCAGCCATGGACTAGCTGGTTGTTCCTACAATGAGCAGTTCTTC.

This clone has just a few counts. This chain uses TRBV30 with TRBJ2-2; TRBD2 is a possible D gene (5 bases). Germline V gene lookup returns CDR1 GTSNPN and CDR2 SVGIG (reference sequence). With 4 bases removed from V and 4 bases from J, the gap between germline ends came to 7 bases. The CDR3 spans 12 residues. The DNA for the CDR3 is TGTGCCTGGATACGGGGCACCGGGGAGCTGTTTTTT. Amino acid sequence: CAWIRGTGELFF.

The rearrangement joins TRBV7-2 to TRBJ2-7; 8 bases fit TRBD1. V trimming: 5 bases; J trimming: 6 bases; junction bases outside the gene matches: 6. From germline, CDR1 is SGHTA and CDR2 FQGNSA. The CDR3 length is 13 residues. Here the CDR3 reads CASSGQGAIEQYF. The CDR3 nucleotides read TGTGCCAGCAGCGGGCAGGGGGCTATCGAGCAGTACTTC.

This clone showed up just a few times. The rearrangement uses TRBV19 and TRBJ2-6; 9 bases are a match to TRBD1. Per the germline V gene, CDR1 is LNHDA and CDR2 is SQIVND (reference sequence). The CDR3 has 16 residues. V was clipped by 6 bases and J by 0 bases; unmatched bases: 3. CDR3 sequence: CASRTGGLSGANVLTF. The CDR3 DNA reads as TGTGCCAGTAGGACAGGGGGTCTCTCTGGGGCCAACGTCCTGACTTTC. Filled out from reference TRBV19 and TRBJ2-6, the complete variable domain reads DGGITQSPKYLFRKEGQNVTLSCEQNLNHDAMYWYRQDPGQGLRLIYYSQIVNDFQKGDIAEGYSVSREKKESFPLTVTSAQKNPTAFYLCASRTGGLSGANVLTFGAGSRLTVL.

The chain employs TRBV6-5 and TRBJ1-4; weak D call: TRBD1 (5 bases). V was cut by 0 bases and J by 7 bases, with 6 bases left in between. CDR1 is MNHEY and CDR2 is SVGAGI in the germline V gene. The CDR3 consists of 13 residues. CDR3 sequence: CASSYSTAEKLFF. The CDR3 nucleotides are TGTGCCAGCAGTTACTCGACAGCTGAAAAACTGTTTTTT.

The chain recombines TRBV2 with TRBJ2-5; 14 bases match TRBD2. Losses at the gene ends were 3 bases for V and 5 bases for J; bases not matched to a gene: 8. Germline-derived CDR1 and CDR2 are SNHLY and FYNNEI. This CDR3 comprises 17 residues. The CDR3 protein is CASSDGTSGSLAETQYF. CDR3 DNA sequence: TGTGCCAGCAGTGACGGGACTAGCGGGAGTCTAGCGGAGACCCAGTACTTC.

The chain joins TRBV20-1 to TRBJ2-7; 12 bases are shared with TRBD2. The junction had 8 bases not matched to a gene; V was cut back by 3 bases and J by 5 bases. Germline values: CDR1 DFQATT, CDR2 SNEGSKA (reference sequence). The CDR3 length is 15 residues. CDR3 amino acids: CSASKTSGSNHEQYF. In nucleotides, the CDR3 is TGCAGTGCTAGTAAGACTAGCGGGAGCAACCACGAGCAGTACTTC.

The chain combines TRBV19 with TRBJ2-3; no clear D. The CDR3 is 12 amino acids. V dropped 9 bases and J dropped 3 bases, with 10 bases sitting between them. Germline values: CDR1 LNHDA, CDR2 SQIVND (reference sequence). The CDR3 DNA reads TGTGCCAGCAAGGAGAGGACAGATACGCAGTATTTT. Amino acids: CASKERTDTQYF.

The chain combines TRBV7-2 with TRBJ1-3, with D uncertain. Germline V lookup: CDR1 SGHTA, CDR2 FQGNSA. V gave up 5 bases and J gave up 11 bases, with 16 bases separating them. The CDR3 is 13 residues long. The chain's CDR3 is CASSPREGVSIYF. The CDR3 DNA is TGTGCCAGCAGCCCGCGAGAGGGTGTCTCCATATATTTT.

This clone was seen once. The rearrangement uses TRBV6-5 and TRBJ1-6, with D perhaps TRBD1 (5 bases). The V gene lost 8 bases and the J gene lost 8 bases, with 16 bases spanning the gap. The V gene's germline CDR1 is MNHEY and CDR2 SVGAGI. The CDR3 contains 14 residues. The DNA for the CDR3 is TGTGCCAGCGCGCCCACAGGACCCTATTCACCCCTCCACTTT. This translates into CASAPTGPYSPLHF.

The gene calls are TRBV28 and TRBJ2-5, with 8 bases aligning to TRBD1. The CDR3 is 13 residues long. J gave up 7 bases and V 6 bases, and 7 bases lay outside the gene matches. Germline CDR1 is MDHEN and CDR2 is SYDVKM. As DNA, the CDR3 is TGTGCCAGCAGCTCGACAGGGGTAAGGACCCAGTACTTC. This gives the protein CASSSTGVRTQYF.

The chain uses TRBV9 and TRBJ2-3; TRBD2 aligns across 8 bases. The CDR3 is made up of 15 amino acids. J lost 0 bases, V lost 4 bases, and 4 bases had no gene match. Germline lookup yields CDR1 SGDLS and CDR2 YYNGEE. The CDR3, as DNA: TGTGCCAGCAGCCCGCGGGGGGTAAGCACAGATACGCAGTATTTT. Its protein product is CASSPRGVSTDTQYF.

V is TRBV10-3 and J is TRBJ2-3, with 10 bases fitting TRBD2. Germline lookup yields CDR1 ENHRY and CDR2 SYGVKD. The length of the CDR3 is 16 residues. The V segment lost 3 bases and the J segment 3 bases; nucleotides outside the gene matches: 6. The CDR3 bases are TGTGCCATCAGTGAACAAGCGGGAGGGCCAACAGATACGCAGTATTTT. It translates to CAISEQAGGPTDTQYF.

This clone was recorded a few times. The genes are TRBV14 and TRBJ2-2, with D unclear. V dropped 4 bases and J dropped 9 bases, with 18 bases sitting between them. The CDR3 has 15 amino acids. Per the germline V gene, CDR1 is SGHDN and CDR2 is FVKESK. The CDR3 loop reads CASSRSVNSGRELFF. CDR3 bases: TGTGCCAGCAGCCGATCTGTCAACAGTGGGCGGGAGCTGTTTTTT.

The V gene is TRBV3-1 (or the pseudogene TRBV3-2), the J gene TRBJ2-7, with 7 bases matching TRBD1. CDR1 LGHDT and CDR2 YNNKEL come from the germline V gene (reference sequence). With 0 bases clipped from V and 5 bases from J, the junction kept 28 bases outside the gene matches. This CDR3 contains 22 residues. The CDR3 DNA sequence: TGTGCCAGCAGCCAAGAATTGCTGGGGGTTGGTGATCTCAGGACAGGTTTGCACGAGCAGTACTTC. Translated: CASSQELLGVGDLRTGLHEQYF.

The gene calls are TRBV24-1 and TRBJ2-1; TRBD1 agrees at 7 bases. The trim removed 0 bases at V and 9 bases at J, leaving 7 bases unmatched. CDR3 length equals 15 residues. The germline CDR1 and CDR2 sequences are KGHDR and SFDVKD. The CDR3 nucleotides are TGTGCCACCAGTGATTTGACGGCAGGGGGTACTGAGCAGTTCTTC. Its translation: CATSDLTAGGTEQFF.

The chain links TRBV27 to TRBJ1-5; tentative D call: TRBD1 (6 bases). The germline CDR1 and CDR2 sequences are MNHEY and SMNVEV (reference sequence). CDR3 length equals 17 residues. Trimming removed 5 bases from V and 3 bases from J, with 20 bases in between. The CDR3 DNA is TGTGCCAGCAGTCACGACAGGTCAAACCCGCCCAATCAGCCCCAGCATTTT. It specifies CASSHDRSNPPNQPQHF.

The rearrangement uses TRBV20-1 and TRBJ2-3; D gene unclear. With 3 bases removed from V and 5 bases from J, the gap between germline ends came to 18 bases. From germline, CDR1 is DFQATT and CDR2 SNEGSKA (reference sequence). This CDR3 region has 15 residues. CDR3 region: CSASNAASIIDTQYF. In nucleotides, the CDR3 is TGCAGTGCTAGTAATGCGGCGTCAATCATAGATACGCAGTATTTT.

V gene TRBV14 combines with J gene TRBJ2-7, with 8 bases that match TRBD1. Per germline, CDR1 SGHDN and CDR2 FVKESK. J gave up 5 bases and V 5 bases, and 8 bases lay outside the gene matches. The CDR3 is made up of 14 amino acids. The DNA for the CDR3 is TGTGCCAGCAGCAGGACAGGGAAGCTCGACGAGCAGTACTTC. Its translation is CASSRTGKLDEQYF.

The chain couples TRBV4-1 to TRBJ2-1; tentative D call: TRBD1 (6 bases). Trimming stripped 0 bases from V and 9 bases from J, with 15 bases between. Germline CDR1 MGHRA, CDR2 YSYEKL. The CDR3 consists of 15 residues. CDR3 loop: CASSQEQGFVGEQFF. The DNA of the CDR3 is TGCGCCAGCAGCCAAGAACAGGGCTTCGTAGGTGAGCAGTTCTTC.

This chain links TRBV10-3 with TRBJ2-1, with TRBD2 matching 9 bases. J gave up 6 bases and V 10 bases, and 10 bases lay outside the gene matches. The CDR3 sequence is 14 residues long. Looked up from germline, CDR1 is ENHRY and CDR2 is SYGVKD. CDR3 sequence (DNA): TGTGCCAGCTCGCGGGGGGGAGAACTCAATGAGCAGTTCTTC. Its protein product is CASSRGGELNEQFF.

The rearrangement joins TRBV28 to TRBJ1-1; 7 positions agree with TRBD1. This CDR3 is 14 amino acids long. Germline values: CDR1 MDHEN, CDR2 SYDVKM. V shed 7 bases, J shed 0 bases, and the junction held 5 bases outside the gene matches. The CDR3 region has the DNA TGTGCCAGCAACGAACAGGGGATGAACACTGAAGCTTTCTTT. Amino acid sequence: CASNEQGMNTEAFF.

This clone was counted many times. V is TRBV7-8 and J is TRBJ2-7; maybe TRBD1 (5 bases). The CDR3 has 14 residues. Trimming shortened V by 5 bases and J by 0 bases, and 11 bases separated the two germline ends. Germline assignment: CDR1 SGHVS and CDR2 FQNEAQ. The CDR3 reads CASSPYRSSYEQYF. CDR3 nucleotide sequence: TGTGCCAGCAGCCCCTACAGGAGCTCCTACGAGCAGTACTTC.

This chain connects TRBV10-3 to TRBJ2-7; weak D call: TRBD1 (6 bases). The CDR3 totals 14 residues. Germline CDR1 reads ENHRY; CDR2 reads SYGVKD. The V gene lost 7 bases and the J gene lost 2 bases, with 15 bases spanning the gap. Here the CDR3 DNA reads TGTGCCATCAACGGACAGCCCGATCCCTACGAGCAGTACTTC. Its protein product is CAINGQPDPYEQYF.

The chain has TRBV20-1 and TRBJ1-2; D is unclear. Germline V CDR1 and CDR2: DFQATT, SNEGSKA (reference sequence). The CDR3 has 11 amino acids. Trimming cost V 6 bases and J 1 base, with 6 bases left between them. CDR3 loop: CSALGNYGYTF. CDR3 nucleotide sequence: TGCAGTGCCCTCGGTAACTATGGCTACACCTTC.

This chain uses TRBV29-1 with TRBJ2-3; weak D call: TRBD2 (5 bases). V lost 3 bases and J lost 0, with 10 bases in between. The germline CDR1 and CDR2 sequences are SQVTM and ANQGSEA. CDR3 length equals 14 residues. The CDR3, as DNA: TGCAGCGTTGATTGGGAGATTAGCACAGATACGCAGTATTTT. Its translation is CSVDWEISTDTQYF.

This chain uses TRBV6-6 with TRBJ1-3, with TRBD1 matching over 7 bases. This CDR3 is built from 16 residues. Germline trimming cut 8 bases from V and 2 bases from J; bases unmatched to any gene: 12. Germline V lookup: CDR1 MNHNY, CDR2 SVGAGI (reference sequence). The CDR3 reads CASGQQGLKPGNTIYF. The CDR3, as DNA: TGTGCCAGCGGACAACAGGGGCTAAAGCCTGGAAACACCATATATTTT.

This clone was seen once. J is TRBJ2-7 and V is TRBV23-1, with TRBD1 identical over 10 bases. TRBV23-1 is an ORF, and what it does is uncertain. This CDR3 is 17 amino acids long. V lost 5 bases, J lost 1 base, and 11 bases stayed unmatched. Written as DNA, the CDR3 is TGCGCCAGCAGTTATCGGGACAGGGGTTTTGGGTCCTACGAGCAGTACTTC. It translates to CASSYRDRGFGSYEQYF.

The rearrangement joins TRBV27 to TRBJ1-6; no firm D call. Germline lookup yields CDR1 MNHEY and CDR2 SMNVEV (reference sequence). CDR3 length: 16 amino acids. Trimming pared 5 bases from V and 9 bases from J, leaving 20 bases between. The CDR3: CASSMTSPGFGSPLHF. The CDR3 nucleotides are TGTGCCAGCAGTATGACATCCCCGGGGTTTGGTTCACCCCTCCACTTT.

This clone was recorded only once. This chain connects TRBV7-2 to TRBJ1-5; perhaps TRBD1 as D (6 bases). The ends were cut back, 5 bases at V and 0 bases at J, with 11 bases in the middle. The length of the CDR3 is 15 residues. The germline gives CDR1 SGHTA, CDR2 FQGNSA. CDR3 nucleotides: TGTGCCAGCAGCCAACAACAGGGTAGCAATCAGCCCCAGCATTTT. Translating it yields CASSQQQGSNQPQHF.

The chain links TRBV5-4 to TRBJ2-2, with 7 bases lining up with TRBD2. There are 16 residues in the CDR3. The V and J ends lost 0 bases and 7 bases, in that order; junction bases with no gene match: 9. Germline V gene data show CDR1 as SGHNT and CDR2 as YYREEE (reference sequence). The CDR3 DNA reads TGTGCCAGCAGCTTGGATCCCGGGGGGAGCATCGGGGAGCTGTTTTTT. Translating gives CASSLDPGGSIGELFF. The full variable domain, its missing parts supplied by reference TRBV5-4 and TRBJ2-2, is ETGVTQSPTHLIKTRGQQVTLRCSSQSGHNTVSWYQQALGQGPQFIFQYYREEENGRGNFPPRFSGLQFPNYSSELNVNALELDDSALYLCASSLDPGGSIGELFFGEGSRLTVL.

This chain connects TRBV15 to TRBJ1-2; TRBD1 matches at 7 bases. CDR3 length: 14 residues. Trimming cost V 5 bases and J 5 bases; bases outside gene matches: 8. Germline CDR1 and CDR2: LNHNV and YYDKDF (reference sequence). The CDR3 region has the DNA TGTGCCACCAGCCCCCCGACAGGGCGTTATGGCTACACCTTC. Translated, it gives CATSPPTGRYGYTF.